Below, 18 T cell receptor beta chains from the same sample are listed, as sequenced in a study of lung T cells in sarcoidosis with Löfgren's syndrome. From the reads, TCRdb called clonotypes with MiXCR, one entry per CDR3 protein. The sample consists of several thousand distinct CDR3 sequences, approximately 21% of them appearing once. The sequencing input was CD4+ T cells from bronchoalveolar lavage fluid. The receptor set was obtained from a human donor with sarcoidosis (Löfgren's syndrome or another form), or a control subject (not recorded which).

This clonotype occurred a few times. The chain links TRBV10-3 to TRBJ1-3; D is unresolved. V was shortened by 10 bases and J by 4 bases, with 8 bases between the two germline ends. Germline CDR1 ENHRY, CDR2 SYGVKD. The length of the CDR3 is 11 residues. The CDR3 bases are TGTGCCACGGGTGCGGGAAACACCATATATTTT. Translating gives CATGAGNTIYF.

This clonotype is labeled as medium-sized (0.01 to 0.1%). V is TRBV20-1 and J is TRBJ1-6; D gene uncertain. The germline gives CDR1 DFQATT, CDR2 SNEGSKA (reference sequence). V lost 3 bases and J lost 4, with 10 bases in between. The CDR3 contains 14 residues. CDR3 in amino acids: CSARDPYYNSPLHF. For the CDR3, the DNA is TGCAGTGCTAGGGATCCATATTATAATTCACCCCTCCACTTT.

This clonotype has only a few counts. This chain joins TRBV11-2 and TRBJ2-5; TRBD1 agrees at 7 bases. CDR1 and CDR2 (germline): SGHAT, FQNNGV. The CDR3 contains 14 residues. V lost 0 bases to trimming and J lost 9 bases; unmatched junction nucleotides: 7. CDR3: CASSLEGQSGAQYF. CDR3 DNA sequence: TGTGCCAGCAGCTTAGAGGGACAGTCAGGGGCCCAGTACTTC.

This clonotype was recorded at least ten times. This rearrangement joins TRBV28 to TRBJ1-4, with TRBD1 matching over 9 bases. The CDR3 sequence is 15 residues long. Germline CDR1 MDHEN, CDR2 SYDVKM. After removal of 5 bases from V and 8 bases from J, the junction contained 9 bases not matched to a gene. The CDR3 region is CASSPSTGGKEKLFF. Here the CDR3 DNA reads TGTGCCAGCAGTCCATCGACAGGGGGAAAGGAAAAACTGTTTTTT.

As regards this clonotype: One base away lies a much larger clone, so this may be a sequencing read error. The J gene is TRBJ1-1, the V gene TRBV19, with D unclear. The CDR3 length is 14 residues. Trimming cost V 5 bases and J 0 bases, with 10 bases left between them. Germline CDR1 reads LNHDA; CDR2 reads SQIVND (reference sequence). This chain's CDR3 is CASSSQALNTEAFF. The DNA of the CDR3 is TGTGCCAGTAGTTCTCAAGCCTTGAACACTGAAGCTTTCTTT.

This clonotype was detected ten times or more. CDR3 nucleotide sequence: TGTGCCAGCAGCTTAGTTGGGAGTAGGAACACTGAAGCTTTCTTT. Amino acid sequence: CASSLVGSRNTEAFF. The J gene is TRBJ1-1, the V gene TRBV7-9; D is undetermined. The V gene's germline CDR1 is SEHNR and CDR2 FQNEAQ (reference sequence). The CDR3 is made up of 15 amino acids. Trimming took off 1 base at V and 1 base at J, with 10 bases between the two ends.

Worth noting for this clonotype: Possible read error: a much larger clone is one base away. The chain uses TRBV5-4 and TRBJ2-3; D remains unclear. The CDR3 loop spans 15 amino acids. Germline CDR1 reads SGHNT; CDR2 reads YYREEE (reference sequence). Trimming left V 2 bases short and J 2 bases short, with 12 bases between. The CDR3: CASSLDDSPTDTQYF. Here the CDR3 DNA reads TGTGCCAGCAGCTTAGACGACTCTCCCACAGATACGCAGTATTTT.

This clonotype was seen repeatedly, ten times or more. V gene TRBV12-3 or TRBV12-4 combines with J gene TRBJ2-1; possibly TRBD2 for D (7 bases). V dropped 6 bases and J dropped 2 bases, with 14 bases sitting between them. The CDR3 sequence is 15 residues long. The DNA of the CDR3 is TGTGCCAGCAGAAAAGGGGGAGGGGCCTACAATGAGCAGTTCTTC. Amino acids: CASRKGGGAYNEQFF.

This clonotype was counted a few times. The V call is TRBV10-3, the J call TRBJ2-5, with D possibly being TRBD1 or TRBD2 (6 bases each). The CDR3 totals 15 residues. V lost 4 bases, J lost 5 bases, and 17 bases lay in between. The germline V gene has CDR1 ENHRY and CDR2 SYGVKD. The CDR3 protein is CAISAGLRRGETQYF. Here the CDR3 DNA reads TGTGCCATCAGTGCGGGACTCCGAAGGGGGGAGACCCAGTACTTC.

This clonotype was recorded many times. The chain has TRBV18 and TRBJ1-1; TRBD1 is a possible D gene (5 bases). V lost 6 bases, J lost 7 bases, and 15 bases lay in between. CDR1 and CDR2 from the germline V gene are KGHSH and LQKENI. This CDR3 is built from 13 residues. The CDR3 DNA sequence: TGTGCCAGCTCTCTAGTCGCACAGGTTGAAGCTTTCTTT. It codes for CASSLVAQVEAFF.

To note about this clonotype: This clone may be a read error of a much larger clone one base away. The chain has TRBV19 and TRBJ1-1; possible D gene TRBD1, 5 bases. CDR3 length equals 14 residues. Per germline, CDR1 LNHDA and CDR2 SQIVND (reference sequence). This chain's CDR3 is CASGIGAGNTEAFF. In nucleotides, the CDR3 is TGTGCCAGTGGTATCGGGGCAGGGAACACTGAAGCTTTCTTT.

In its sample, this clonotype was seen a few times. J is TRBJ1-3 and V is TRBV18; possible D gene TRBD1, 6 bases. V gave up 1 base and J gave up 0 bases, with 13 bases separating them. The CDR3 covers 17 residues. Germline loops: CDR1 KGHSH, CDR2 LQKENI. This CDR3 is CASSPQRTAVSGNTIYF. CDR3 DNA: TGTGCCAGCTCACCACAAAGGACAGCGGTCTCTGGAAACACCATATATTTT.

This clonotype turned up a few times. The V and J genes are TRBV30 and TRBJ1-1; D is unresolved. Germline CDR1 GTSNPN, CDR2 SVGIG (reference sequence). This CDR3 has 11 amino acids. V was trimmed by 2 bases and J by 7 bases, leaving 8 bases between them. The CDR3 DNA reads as TGTGCCTGGAGTACAAGGGTTGAAGCTTTCTTT. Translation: CAWSTRVEAFF.

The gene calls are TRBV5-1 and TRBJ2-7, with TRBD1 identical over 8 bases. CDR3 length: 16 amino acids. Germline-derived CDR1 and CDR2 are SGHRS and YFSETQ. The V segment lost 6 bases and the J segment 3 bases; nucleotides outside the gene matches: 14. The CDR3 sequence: CASTDEEWTGHYEQYF. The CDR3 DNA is TGCGCCAGCACCGATGAGGAGTGGACAGGGCACTACGAGCAGTACTTC.

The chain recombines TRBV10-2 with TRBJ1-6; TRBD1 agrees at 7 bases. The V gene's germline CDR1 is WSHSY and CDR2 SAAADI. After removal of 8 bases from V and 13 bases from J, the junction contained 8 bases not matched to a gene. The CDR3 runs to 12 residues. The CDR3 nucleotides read TGCGCCAGCTGCCAACAGGGGAACCCCCTCCACTTT. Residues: CASCQQGNPLHF.

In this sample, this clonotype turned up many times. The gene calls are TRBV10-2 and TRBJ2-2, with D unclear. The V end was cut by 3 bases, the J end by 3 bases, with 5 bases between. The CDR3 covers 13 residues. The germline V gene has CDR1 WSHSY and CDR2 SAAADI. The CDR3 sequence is CASSEAHTGELFF. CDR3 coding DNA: TGCGCCAGCAGTGAAGCGCACACCGGGGAGCTGTTTTTT.

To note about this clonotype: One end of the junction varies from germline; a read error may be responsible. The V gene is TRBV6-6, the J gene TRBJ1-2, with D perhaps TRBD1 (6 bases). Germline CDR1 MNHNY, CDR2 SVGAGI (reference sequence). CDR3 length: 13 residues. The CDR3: CASSSGANHGYTF. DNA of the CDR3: TGTGCCAGCAGTTCAGGGGCTAACCATGGCTACACCTTC.

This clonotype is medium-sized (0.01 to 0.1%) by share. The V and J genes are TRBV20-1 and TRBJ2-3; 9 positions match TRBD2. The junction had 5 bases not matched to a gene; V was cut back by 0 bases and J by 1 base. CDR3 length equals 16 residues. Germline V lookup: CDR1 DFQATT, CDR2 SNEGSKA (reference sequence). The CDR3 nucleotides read TGCAGTGCTAGAGACTTAGCGGGGGCCCGCACAGATACGCAGTATTTT. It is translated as CSARDLAGARTDTQYF.